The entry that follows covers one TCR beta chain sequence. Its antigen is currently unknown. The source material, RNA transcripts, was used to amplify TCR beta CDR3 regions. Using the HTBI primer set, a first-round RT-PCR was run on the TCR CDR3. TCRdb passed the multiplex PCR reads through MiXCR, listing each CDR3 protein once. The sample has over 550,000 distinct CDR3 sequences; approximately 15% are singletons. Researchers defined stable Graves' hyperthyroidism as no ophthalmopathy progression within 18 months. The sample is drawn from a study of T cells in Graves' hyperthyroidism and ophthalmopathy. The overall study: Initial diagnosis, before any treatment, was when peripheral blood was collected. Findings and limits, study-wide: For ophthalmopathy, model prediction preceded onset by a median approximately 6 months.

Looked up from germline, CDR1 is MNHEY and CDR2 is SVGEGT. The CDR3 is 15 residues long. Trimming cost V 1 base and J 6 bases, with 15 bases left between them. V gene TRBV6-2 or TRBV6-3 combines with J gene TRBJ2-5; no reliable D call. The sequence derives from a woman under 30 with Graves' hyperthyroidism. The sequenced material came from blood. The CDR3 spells CASSYLTGPRKTQYF. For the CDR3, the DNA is TGTGCCAGCAGTTACTTAACCGGGCCACGGAAGACCCAGTACTTC.